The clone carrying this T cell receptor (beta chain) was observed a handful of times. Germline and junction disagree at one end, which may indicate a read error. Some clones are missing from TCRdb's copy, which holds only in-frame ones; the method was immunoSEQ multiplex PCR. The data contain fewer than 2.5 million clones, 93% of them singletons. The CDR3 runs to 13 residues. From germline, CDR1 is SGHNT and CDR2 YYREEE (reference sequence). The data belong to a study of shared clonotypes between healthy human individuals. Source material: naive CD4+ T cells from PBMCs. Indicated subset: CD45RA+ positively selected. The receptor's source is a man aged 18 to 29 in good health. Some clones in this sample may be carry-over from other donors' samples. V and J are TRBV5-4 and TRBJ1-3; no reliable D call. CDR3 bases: TGTGCCAGCAGCTTGGTGCCAACCGTGGGAACTACTTTT. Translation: CASSLVPTVGTTF.